This T cell receptor beta chain was sequenced in a study of blood T cell repertoires in COVID-19. The wider study: T cells, B-cell-depleted T cells, or PBMCs supplied cDNA or gDNA.

V was shortened by 8 bases and J by 5 bases, with 19 bases between the two germline ends. This CDR3 contains 14 residues. Germline V lookup: CDR1 WSHSY, CDR2 SAAADI. This table comes from immunoSEQ multiplex PCR, and its TCRdb copy is limited to in-frame clones, with some not included. The data contain approximately 94,000 clones, less than 90% of them seen just once; the ten biggest clones take up roughly 7.3%. Source material: peripheral blood. The chain is built from TRBV10-2 and TRBJ2-7; tentative D call: TRBD1 (8 bases). The TCR originated in a man aged 25 to 45 in a cohort sampled during active COVID-19. The CDR3 DNA follows: TGCGCCAGCCGCGCGGGGGACAGGCCCAACGAGCAGTACTTC. Translation: CASRAGDRPNEQYF.